The 19 T cell receptor beta chains below all came from one sample that was sequenced in a study of blood T cell repertoires in COVID-19. Sequencing used immunoSEQ multiplex PCR; TCRdb keeps in-frame clones, though not all of them. The sample lists about 180,000 clones, about 81% seen once, with about an eighth in the top ten. Sequencing was performed on peripheral blood. The receptors stem from a woman aged 80 or over with COVID-19, enrolled during active disease.

V is TRBV9 and J is TRBJ2-1; 8 bases align to TRBD2. CDR3 size: 15 residues. Germline V lookup: CDR1 SGDLS, CDR2 YYNGEE. With V trimmed by 4 bases and J by 5 bases, 8 bases remained unmatched. CDR3 residues: CASSPQLAADNEQFF. In DNA form, the CDR3 reads TGTGCCAGCAGCCCCCAACTAGCGGCTGACAATGAGCAGTTCTTC.

This clone was seen only once. The V call is TRBV7-9, the J call TRBJ2-5; D is ambiguous. CDR1 and CDR2 (germline): SEHNR, FQNEAQ (reference sequence). Trimming pared 1 base from V and 2 bases from J, leaving 8 bases between. This CDR3 spans 14 amino acids. The CDR3 sequence is CASSLGGSQETQYF. CDR3 DNA: TGTGCCAGCAGCTTAGGAGGCAGTCAAGAGACCCAGTACTTC.

This clone was detected ten times or more. In the same sample, other DNA sequences code for this CDR3. The gene calls are TRBV18 and TRBJ2-7; the D is unclear. Germline V gene lookup returns CDR1 KGHSH and CDR2 LQKENI. The CDR3 length is 12 residues. Trimming removed 3 bases from V and 0 bases from J, with 3 bases in between. CDR3 nucleotides: TGTGCCAGCTCACCCGGCTCCTACGAGCAGTACTTC. Translated: CASSPGSYEQYF.

The rearrangement joins TRBV5-6 to TRBJ1-2, with TRBD1 matching over 11 bases. CDR3 size: 14 residues. CDR1 SGHDT and CDR2 YYEEEE come from the germline V gene. The J segment lost 4 bases and the V segment lost 4 bases, leaving 3 bases of the junction unmatched. The CDR3 nucleotides read TGTGCCAGCAGCAGGACAGGGGGCGGCTATGGCTACACCTTC. This codes for CASSRTGGGYGYTF.

This chain connects TRBV5-1 to TRBJ1-4, with D possibly matching TRBD1 (6 bases). The germline V gene has CDR1 SGHRS and CDR2 YFSETQ. The V and J ends lost 4 bases and 6 bases respectively, with 19 bases between them. The length of the CDR3 is 16 residues. The CDR3 sequence: CASSGGHRQLDEKLFF. The CDR3 nucleotides read TGCGCCAGCAGCGGGGGACACAGACAGTTAGATGAAAAACTGTTTTTT. The variable domain in full, completed from reference TRBV5-1 and TRBJ1-4, reads KAGVTQTPRYLIKTRGQQVTLSCSPISGHRSVSWYQQTPGQGLQFLFEYFSETQRNKGNFPGRFSGRQFSNSRSEMNVSTLELGDSALYLCASSGGHRQLDEKLFFGSGTQLSVL.

The V gene is TRBV28, the J gene TRBJ1-1; D gene uncertain. The CDR3 extends over 15 amino acids. Germline lookup yields CDR1 MDHEN and CDR2 SYDVKM. The germline V and J ends were trimmed by 3 bases and 12 bases, with 23 bases remaining between them. CDR3 DNA: TGTGCCAGCAGTTTTGTGGGAGTCGGGTTGCCACCGACTTTCTTT. Encoded protein: CASSFVGVGLPPTFF.

CDR3 coding DNA: TGTGCCAGCAGCGAGCAGGGGTTGCCTAATGAAAAACTGTTTTTT. It codes for CASSEQGLPNEKLFF. The rearrangement links TRBV2 to TRBJ1-4, with a weak D call TRBD1 (6 bases). Trimming pared 6 bases from V and 3 bases from J, leaving 14 bases between. Germline V lookup: CDR1 SNHLY, CDR2 FYNNEI. The CDR3 spans 15 residues.

J is TRBJ2-2 and V is TRBV27, with 8 bases fitting TRBD1. With V trimmed by 4 bases and J by 6 bases, 10 bases remained unmatched. Per the germline V gene, CDR1 is MNHEY and CDR2 is SMNVEV (reference sequence). CDR3 length: 16 residues. CDR3 sequence (DNA): TGTGCCAGCAGTTCCCCCGGACAGGGTCGAGCCGGGGAGCTGTTTTTT. This encodes CASSSPGQGRAGELFF.

This chain uses TRBV6-2 or TRBV6-3 with TRBJ1-2; TRBD1 matches at 7 bases. From germline, CDR1 is MNHEY and CDR2 SVGEGT. V lost 2 bases, J lost 0 bases, and 3 bases stayed unmatched. This CDR3 is built from 15 residues. DNA of the CDR3: TGTGCCAGCAGTTACCTTGGGACAGCTAACTATGGCTACACCTTC. As protein: CASSYLGTANYGYTF.

The chain uses TRBV5-4 and TRBJ2-4, with D maybe TRBD1 (6 bases). The CDR3 has 15 amino acids. The germline gives CDR1 SGHNT, CDR2 YYREEE (reference sequence). Trimming took 4 bases from V and 0 from J, leaving 11 bases between them. The CDR3 reads CASSLQGLAKNIQYF. The CDR3 coding sequence is TGTGCCAGCAGCCTACAGGGATTAGCCAAAAACATTCAGTACTTC.

The table lists this clone with a count of one. This chain uses TRBV30 with TRBJ1-1; 7 bases line up with TRBD1. Germline CDR1 and CDR2: GTSNPN and SVGIG (reference sequence). V shed 2 bases and J 5 bases; nucleotides not matched to a gene: 8. The length of the CDR3 is 14 residues. CDR3 residues: CAWSFKGAGTEAFF. The CDR3 DNA reads TGTGCCTGGAGTTTTAAGGGGGCTGGAACTGAAGCTTTCTTT. The whole variable domain, filled in from reference TRBV30 and TRBJ1-1, reads SQTIHQWPATLVQPVGSPLSLECTVEGTSNPNLYWYRQAAGRGLQLLFYSVGIGQISSEVPQNLSASRPQDRQFILSSKKLLLSDSGFYLCAWSFKGAGTEAFFGQGTRLTVV.

This clone was seen a few times. V and J are TRBV6-6 and TRBJ1-2; TRBD1 aligns across 9 bases. The CDR3 length is 14 residues. J gave up 8 bases and V 5 bases, and 9 bases lay outside the gene matches. Germline CDR1 and CDR2: MNHNY and SVGAGI (reference sequence). The CDR3 sequence is CASSATGQGGGYTF. The CDR3 coding sequence is TGTGCCAGCAGTGCAACGGGACAGGGAGGGGGCTACACCTTC.

This chain joins TRBV24-1 and TRBJ2-5, with a weak D call TRBD1 (5 bases). CDR1 KGHDR and CDR2 SFDVKD come from the germline V gene. CDR3 length: 13 amino acids. V lost 2 bases to trimming and J lost 4 bases, with 7 bases between them. The CDR3 protein is CATSDYRSETQYF. The CDR3 coding sequence is TGTGCCACCAGTGATTACAGGTCAGAGACCCAGTACTTC.

The chain has TRBV6-6 and TRBJ1-6; 10 nucleotides align to TRBD1. The germline gives CDR1 MNHNY, CDR2 SVGAGI (reference sequence). After removal of 6 bases from V and 9 bases from J, the junction contained 8 bases not matched to a gene. CDR3 length equals 15 residues. The DNA of the CDR3 is TGTGCCAGCAGACAAGGACAGGGGGTTGCTTCACCCCTCCACTTT. Residues: CASRQGQGVASPLHF.

The V and J genes are TRBV2 and TRBJ2-2; maybe TRBD2 (6 bases). This CDR3 has 13 amino acids. CDR1 is SNHLY, CDR2 FYNNEI, per germline. The ends were cut back, 6 bases at V and 4 bases at J, with 9 bases in the middle. The CDR3 sequence: CASRGLGTGELFF. CDR3 DNA: TGTGCCAGCAGGGGACTGGGCACCGGGGAGCTGTTTTTT.

V usage is TRBV5-4 and J usage is TRBJ1-1; 7 nucleotides line up with TRBD1. The germline V gene encodes CDR1 SGHNT and CDR2 YYREEE (reference sequence). V dropped 4 bases and J dropped 0; count of bases not matched to a gene: 9. CDR3 length equals 16 residues. DNA for the CDR3: TGTGCCAGCAGCCCGCCCCGACAGGGTATGAACACTGAAGCTTTCTTT. Translation: CASSPPRQGMNTEAFF.

This clone was detected only once. CDR3 residues: CASSPTGTGIVGEKLFF. Here the CDR3 DNA reads TGTGCCAGCAGTCCCACCGGGACAGGGATTGTTGGTGAAAAACTGTTTTTT. The chain is built from TRBV7-2 and TRBJ1-4, with TRBD1 matching over 9 bases. CDR1 is SGHTA and CDR2 is FQGNSA in the germline V gene. CDR3 length: 17 amino acids. Trimming at V came to 6 bases and at J to 7 bases, leaving 15 bases not matched to a gene.

This clone has only a few counts. V and J are TRBV27 and TRBJ2-7; possible D gene TRBD1, 5 bases. V was pared by 2 bases and J by 6 bases, with 14 bases between. Germline V lookup: CDR1 MNHEY, CDR2 SMNVEV (reference sequence). The CDR3 is 14 amino acids. The CDR3 DNA follows: TGTGCCAGCAGTTTAGCAGGGTTCGACATCGAGCAGTACTTC. This encodes CASSLAGFDIEQYF.

V and J are TRBV4-2 and TRBJ2-7, with 8 bases lining up with TRBD2. Germline CDR1 LGHNA, CDR2 YNFKEQ. The CDR3 is 17 amino acids. Trimming took 2 bases from V and 3 from J; bases not matched to a gene: 12. CDR3 DNA sequence: TGTGCCAGCAGCCAAAGCCTAGCGGGTGCTACTGTCTACGAGCAGTACTTC. Translating gives CASSQSLAGATVYEQYF.